These T cell receptor beta chains were read from a single sample in a study of blood T cell repertoires in COVID-19. The table came from immunoSEQ multiplex PCR; TCRdb's copy has only in-frame clones and leaves some out. The sample has approximately 300,000 clones; 86% are singletons. The specimen was PBMCs or T cells enriched from blood (not recorded which). Source of these receptors: a woman aged 18-29 years who had recovered from COVID-19. The CDR3 runs from the conserved cysteine through the conserved F or W. The D gene is left open where the match is weak. The listing skips clone size in some rows; elsewhere it reads once, few, many or a size class.

CDR3 DNA | CDR3 protein | J gene | clone size | D gene | V gene
TGTGCCAGCAGTTTACTAGCGGAAAACAATGAGCAGTTCTTC | CASSLLAENNEQFF | TRBJ2-1 | NA | TRBD2 | TRBV28
TGTGCCAGCAGAGCCCAATATACGGGGAAGAACACTGAAGCTTTCTTT | CASRAQYTGKNTEAFF | TRBJ1-1 | once | NA | TRBV2
TGTGCCAGCAGCCGGCTAGGGGGGAACACTGAAGCTTTCTTT | CASSRLGGNTEAFF | TRBJ1-1 | few | NA | TRBV3-1/TRBV3-2
TGTGCCACCAGTGATTGGGCCTACCGTGGCGGGAGGGGGGCCACAGATACGCAGTATTTT | CATSDWAYRGGRGATDTQYF | TRBJ2-3 | NA | TRBD2 | TRBV24-1
TGTGCCAGCACGGCCGTCTGGATGAGACAGGGCGGGGACTATGGCTACACCTTC | CASTAVWMRQGGDYGYTF | TRBJ1-2 | NA | TRBD1 | TRBV19
TGTGCCTGGAGTGTACAGGGCGGATTCACAGATACGCAGTATTTT | CAWSVQGGFTDTQYF | TRBJ2-3 | NA | NA | TRBV30
TGTGCCAGCAGTTACGGAGCGGGGGGCGTCAATGAGCAGTTCTTC | CASSYGAGGVNEQFF | TRBJ2-1 | NA | TRBD2 | TRBV6-2/TRBV6-3
TGTGCCAGCAGTTTTCATAGTTCCTACGAGCAGTACTTC | CASSFHSSYEQYF | TRBJ2-7 | NA | NA | TRBV27
TGTGCCAGCGCAGAGGGATGGGAGAAGAACACTGAAGCTTTCTTT | CASAEGWEKNTEAFF | TRBJ1-1 | NA | NA | TRBV6-5
TGTGCCAGCAGTTATAGTTCACAGAGCTATGGCTACACCTTC | CASSYSSQSYGYTF | TRBJ1-2 | NA | NA | TRBV6-6
TGTGCCAGCTCACCATATCCCAGGGGCAGGGACACTGAAGCTTTCTTT | CASSPYPRGRDTEAFF | TRBJ1-1 | NA | NA | TRBV18
TGTGCCAGTAGCCCCGTCGCCAGCTCCTATAATTCACCCCTCCACTTT | CASSPVASSYNSPLHF | TRBJ1-6 | NA | NA | TRBV19
TGTGCCGGAGGAGGGCCCCCCGGGATCGTTTTAGAGTACGAGCAGTACTTC | CAGGGPPGIVLEYEQYF | TRBJ2-7 | NA | NA | TRBV6-4
TGTGCCAGTAGTAGATTAGACAGGGACACTCAGCCCCAGCATTTT | CASSRLDRDTQPQHF | TRBJ1-5 | NA | TRBD1 | TRBV19
TGTGCCAGCAGCGTCATGGCCGTGGTAGCGGGGGGTCCCGGGGAGCTGTTTTTT | CASSVMAVVAGGPGELFF | TRBJ2-2 | NA | TRBD2 | TRBV9
TGCGCCAGCAGCTTAAATCTAGCGGGGGAAACAGATACGCAGTATTTT | CASSLNLAGETDTQYF | TRBJ2-3 | NA | TRBD2 | TRBV5-1
TGTGCCAGCAGCTTACTAGCGGTTAGCTCCTACGAGCAGTACTTC | CASSLLAVSSYEQYF | TRBJ2-7 | NA | TRBD2 | TRBV11-2
TGTGCCAGCAGCCCCCACGGGGGAATAGGGGGCTACACCTTC | CASSPHGGIGGYTF | TRBJ1-2 | NA | NA | TRBV5-6
TGTGCTAGTGGTTTGGGGCGGACTCGGAGCTCCTACGAGCAGTACTTC | CASGLGRTRSSYEQYF | TRBJ2-7 | NA | NA | TRBV12-5
TGCGCCAGCAGCCGGGGACTAGCGGGGGGAAGCACAGATACGCAGTATTTT | CASSRGLAGGSTDTQYF | TRBJ2-3 | NA | TRBD2 | TRBV5-1
TGTGCCAGCAGCGCAACACCCCGGGACAGGTACCAAAAACTGTTTTTT | CASSATPRDRYQKLFF | TRBJ1-4 | NA | TRBD1 | TRBV7-9
TGTGCCTGGAGTGTCGCCGACAGGGGGCTTTACAATGAGCAGTTCTTC | CAWSVADRGLYNEQFF | TRBJ2-1 | NA | TRBD1 | TRBV30
TGTGCCAGTAGTATAATAGATCAGCCCCAGCATTTT | CASSIIDQPQHF | TRBJ1-5 | NA | NA | TRBV19
TGTGCCTGGACGAAGACAGGGGGAGACTACGAGCAGTACTTC | CAWTKTGGDYEQYF | TRBJ2-7 | NA | TRBD1 | TRBV30
TGTGCCAGCAGCTTATCACGTGGTACAGGGGCCCCCTACGAGCAGTACTTC | CASSLSRGTGAPYEQYF | TRBJ2-7 | NA | TRBD1 | TRBV11-2
TGTGCCAGCAGCCCCTGGGGGGGGCCTACAGATACGCAGTATTTT | CASSPWGGPTDTQYF | TRBJ2-3 | once | NA | TRBV2
TGCGCCAGCAGGGGACTAGCGGGAGTGGACCGGGGGGCCTACGAGCAGTACTTC | CASRGLAGVDRGAYEQYF | TRBJ2-7 | NA | TRBD2 | TRBV5-1
TGTGCCAGCAGCGCTCGGACAGGGGATGAAAACATTCAGTACTTC | CASSARTGDENIQYF | TRBJ2-4 | NA | TRBD1 | TRBV11-2
TGTGCCAGCAGTGTCTGGATGGACAGGGGAATTTCCGGGGAGCTGTTTTTT | CASSVWMDRGISGELFF | TRBJ2-2 | NA | TRBD1 | TRBV6-1
TGTGCCACCAGCCGAGGGGGGACAGGGACTAATCAGCCCCAGCATTTT | CATSRGGTGTNQPQHF | TRBJ1-5 | NA | TRBD1 | TRBV15
TGTGCCAGCCGAAAAGCGGGCTCCTACAATGAGCAGTTCTTC | CASRKAGSYNEQFF | TRBJ2-1 | NA | NA | TRBV14
TGTGCCAGCAGCTCGCTCGGGACTCCGCTTGAGTACGAGCAGTACTTC | CASSSLGTPLEYEQYF | TRBJ2-7 | NA | NA | TRBV5-4
TGTGCCAGCTCACCACCGTCTTTGGCCAACTACGAGCAGTACTTC | CASSPPSLANYEQYF | TRBJ2-7 | NA | NA | TRBV18